This T cell receptor (beta chain) stems from a study of control samples from healthy donors and cancer patients. TCRdb's table, derived via immunoSEQ multiplex PCR, lists solely in-frame clones and lacks some. The table shows 150,000 or so clones, with 80% to 95% occurring only once. V was shortened by 0 bases and J by 3 bases, with 16 bases between the two germline ends. Germline lookup yields CDR1 MDHEN and CDR2 SYDVKM. The CDR3 contains 17 residues. Sequenced: blood. This clonotype originated in a woman younger than 45 in good health. J is TRBJ2-3 and V is TRBV28; D is perhaps TRBD1 or TRBD2 (5 bases each). CDR3 nucleotides: TGTGCCAGCAGTTTATGGGACCTGGGGGTAGGTACAGATACGCAGTATTTT. Translated, it gives CASSLWDLGVGTDTQYF.